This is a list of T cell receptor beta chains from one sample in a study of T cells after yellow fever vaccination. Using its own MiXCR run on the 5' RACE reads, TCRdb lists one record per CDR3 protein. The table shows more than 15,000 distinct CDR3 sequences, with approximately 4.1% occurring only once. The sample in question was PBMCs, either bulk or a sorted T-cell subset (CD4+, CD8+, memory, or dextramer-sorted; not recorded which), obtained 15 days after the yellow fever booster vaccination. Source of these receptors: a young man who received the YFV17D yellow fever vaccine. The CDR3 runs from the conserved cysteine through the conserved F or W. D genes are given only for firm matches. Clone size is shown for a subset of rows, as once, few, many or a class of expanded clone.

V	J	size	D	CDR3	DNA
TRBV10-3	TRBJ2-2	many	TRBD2	CAISESWLAGAGELFF	TGTGCCATCAGTGAGTCTTGGCTAGCGGGAGCCGGGGAGCTGTTTTTT
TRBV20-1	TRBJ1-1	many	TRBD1	CSARRGTGYTEAFF	TGCAGTGCACGGAGGGGGACAGGGTACACTGAAGCTTTCTTT
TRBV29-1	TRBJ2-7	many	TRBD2	CSAAPRLAGAGEQYF	TGCAGCGCCGCACCTCGACTAGCGGGAGCGGGAGAGCAGTACTTC
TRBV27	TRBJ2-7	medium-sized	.	CASSLGGTRIDEQYF	TGTGCCAGCAGTTTAGGCGGGACTCGAATCGACGAGCAGTACTTC
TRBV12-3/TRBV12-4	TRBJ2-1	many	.	CASSLAGLPDEQFF	TGTGCCAGCAGTTTGGCGGGACTCCCCGATGAGCAGTTCTTC
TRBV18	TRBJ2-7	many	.	CASSVNLNEQYF	TGTGCCAGCTCAGTAAATCTCAACGAGCAGTACTTC
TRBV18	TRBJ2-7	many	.	CASSRPDHYEQYF	TGTGCCAGCTCCCGGCCAGACCATTACGAGCAGTACTTC
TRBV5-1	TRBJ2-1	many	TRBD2	CASSFIPGTSYEQFF	TGCGCCAGCAGCTTTATCCCCGGGACTAGCTATGAGCAGTTCTTC
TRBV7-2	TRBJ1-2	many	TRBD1	CASSRDSYGYTF	TGTGCCAGCAGCAGGGACAGCTATGGCTACACCTTC
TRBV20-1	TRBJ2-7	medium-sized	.	CSARDNTAEQYF	TGCAGTGCTAGAGATAACACAGCCGAGCAGTACTTC
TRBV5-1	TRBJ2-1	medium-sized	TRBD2	CASSTSGSSYNEQFF	TGTGCCAGCAGTACAAGCGGGAGCTCCTACAATGAGCAGTTCTTC
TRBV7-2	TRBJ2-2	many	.	CASSLARGELFF	TGTGCCAGCAGCTTAGCGCGCGGGGAGCTGTTTTTT
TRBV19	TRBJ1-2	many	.	CASSESGTPGIVYGYTF	TGTGCCAGTAGTGAATCCGGGACCCCAGGAATCGTCTATGGCTACACCTTC
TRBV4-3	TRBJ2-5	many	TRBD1	CASSPRTGETQYF	TGCGCCAGCAGCCCTAGGACAGGAGAGACCCAGTACTTC
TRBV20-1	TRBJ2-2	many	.	CGHSSANTGELFF	TGCGGTCATAGCTCGGCGAACACCGGGGAGCTGTTTTTT
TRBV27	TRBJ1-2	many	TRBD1	CASRTQGFKDGYTF	TGTGCCAGCAGAACACAGGGGTTTAAGGATGGCTACACCTTC
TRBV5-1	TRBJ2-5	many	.	CASSLRVQETQYF	TGCGCCAGCAGCTTAAGGGTTCAAGAGACCCAGTACTTC
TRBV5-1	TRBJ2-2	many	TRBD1	CASSSRDSTGELFF	TGCGCCAGCAGCTCCCGGGACAGCACCGGGGAGCTGTTTTTT
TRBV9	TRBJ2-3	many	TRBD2	CASSVGAGGRPEGTQYF	TGTGCCAGCAGCGTAGGGGCGGGAGGGCGCCCGGAGGGTACGCAGTATTTT
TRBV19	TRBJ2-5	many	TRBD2	CASSILGLAEETQYF	TGTGCCAGTAGTATATTGGGACTAGCAGAAGAGACCCAGTACTTC
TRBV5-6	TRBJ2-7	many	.	CASSPGAHYEQYF	TGTGCCAGCAGTCCCGGAGCCCACTACGAGCAGTACTTC
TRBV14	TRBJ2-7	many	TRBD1	CASSQDRQGYEQYF	TGTGCCAGCAGCCAAGATCGACAGGGCTACGAGCAGTACTTC
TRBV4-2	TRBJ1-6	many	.	CASSQGRFPSYNSPLHF	TGTGCCAGCAGCCAAGGGCGGTTCCCCTCCTATAATTCACCCCTCCACTTT
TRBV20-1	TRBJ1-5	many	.	CSARDYSNQPQHF	TGCAGTGCTAGAGATTATAGCAATCAGCCCCAGCATTTT
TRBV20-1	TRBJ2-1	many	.	CSARYSLSSYNEQFF	TGCAGTGCTAGATACAGTCTTTCCTCCTACAATGAGCAGTTCTTC
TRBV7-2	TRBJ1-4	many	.	CASSQGEKLFF	TGTGCCAGCAGCCAGGGTGAAAAACTGTTTTTT
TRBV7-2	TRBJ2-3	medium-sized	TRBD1	CASSQGQGALTDTQYF	TGTGCCAGCAGCCAGGGACAGGGAGCGCTCACAGATACGCAGTATTTT
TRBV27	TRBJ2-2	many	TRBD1	CASSLQGAGELFF	TGTGCCAGCAGTTTACAGGGGGCCGGGGAGCTGTTTTTT
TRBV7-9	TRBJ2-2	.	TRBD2	CASSRGSNTGELFF	TGTGCCAGCAGCCGCGGGAGCAACACCGGGGAGCTGTTTTTT
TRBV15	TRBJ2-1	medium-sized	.	CATNPDSFGVEQFF	TGTGCCACCAATCCGGACAGCTTTGGGGTTGAGCAGTTCTTC
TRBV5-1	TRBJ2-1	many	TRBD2	CASSSGLASDEQFF	TGCGCCAGCAGCTCGGGACTAGCAAGCGATGAGCAGTTCTTC
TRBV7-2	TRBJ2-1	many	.	CASSPGDNEQFF	TGTGCCAGCAGCCCGGGGGACAATGAGCAGTTCTTC
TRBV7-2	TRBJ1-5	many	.	CASSPGAGGQPQHF	TGTGCCAGCAGCCCCGGGGCCGGGGGCCAGCCCCAGCATTTT
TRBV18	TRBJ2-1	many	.	CASSPRDRSSYNEQFF	TGTGCCAGCTCACCCCGGGACCGCAGCTCCTACAATGAGCAGTTCTTC
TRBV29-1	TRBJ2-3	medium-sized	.	CSVRGGRDTDTQYF	TGCAGCGTTAGAGGGGGAAGGGACACAGATACGCAGTATTTT